Reported below is one T cell receptor beta chain. Primed by a sample-barcoded 5' primer and a J-beta primer mix, a second PCR proceeded for about 7 to 11 cycles. Via MiXCR, TCRdb re-called the 5' RACE reads, giving one row per CDR3 protein. The sample holds about 640,000 distinct CDR3 sequences; under 70% are singletons and the top ten take approximately 40%. The data belong to a study of blood T cells in healthy people across ages. Per germline, CDR1 SGHRS and CDR2 YFSETQ. Trimming removed 3 bases at V and 3 bases at J, with 15 bases between. The CDR3 is 15 residues long. The chain combines TRBV5-1 with TRBJ1-2; D perhaps matches TRBD1 (6 bases). The sequence was collected from a man aged 60 to 69 in good health. The material sequenced was blood. CDR3 coding DNA: TGCGCCAGCAGCTCCCTTACAGGGATTGACTATGGCTACACCTTC. This codes for CASSSLTGIDYGYTF. The complete variable domain, with remaining parts taken from reference TRBV5-1 and TRBJ1-2, reads KAGVTQTPRYLIKTRGQQVTLSCSPISGHRSVSWYQQTPGQGLQFLFEYFSETQRNKGNFPGRFSGRQFSNSRSEMNVSTLELGDSALYLCASSSLTGIDYGYTFGSGTRLTVV.